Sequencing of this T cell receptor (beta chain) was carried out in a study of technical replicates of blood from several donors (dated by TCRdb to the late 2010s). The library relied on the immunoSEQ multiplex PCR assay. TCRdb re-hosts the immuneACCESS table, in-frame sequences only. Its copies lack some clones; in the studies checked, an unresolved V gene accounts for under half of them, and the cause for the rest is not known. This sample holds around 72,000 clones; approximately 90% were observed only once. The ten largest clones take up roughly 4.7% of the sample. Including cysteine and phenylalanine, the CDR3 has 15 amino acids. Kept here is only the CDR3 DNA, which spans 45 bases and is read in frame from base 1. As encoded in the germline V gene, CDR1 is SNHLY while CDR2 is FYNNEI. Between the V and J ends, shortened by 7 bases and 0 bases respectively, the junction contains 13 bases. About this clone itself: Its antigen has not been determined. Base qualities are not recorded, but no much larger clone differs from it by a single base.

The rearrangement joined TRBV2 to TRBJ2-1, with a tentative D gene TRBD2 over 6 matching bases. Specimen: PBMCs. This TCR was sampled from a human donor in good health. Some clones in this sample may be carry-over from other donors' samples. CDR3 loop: CASTSGTPSYNEQFF. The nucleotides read TGTGCCAGCACTTCCGGGACTCCCTCCTACAATGAGCAGTTCTTC.